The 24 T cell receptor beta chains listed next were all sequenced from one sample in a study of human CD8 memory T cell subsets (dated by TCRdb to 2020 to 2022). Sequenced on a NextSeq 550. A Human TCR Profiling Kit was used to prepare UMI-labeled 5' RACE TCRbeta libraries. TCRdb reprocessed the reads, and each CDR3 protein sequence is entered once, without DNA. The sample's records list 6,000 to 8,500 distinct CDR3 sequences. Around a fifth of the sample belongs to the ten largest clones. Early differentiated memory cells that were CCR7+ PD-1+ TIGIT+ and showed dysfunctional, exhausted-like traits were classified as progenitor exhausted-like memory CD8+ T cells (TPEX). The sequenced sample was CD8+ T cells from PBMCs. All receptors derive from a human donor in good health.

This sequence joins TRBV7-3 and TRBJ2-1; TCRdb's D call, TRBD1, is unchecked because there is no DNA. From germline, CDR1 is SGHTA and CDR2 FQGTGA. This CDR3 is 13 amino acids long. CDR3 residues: CASSPPGRNEQFF.

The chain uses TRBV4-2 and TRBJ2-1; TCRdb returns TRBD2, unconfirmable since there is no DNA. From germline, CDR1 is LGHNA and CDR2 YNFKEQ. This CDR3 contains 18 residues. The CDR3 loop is CASSQGLAGAPSYNEQFF.

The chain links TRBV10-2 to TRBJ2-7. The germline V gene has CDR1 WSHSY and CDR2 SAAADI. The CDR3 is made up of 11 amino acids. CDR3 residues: CASSESYEQYF.

CDR3 residues: CASSPDSPEAFF. The gene calls are TRBV7-9 and TRBJ1-1; the TCRdb D gene call, TRBD1, has no DNA to confirm it. The CDR3 consists of 12 residues. The germline V gene encodes CDR1 SEHNR and CDR2 FQNEAQ (reference sequence).

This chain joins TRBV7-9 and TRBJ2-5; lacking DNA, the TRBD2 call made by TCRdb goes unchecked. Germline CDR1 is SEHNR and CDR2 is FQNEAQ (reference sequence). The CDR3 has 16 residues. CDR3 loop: CASSLVVTSGEETQYF.

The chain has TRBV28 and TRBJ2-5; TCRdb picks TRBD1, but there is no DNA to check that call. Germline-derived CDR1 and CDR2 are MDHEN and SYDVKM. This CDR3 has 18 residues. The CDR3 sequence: CASSLGRGQGPGGETQYF.

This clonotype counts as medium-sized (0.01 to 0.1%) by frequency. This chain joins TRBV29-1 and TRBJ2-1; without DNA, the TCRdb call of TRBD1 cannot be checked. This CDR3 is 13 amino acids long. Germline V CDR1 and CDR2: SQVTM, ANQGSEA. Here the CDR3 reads CSVGTGDSNEQFF.

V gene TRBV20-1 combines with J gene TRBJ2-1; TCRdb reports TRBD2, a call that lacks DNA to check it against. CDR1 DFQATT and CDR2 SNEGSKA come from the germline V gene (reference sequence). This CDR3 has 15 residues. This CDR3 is CSANSGAFSHNEQFF.

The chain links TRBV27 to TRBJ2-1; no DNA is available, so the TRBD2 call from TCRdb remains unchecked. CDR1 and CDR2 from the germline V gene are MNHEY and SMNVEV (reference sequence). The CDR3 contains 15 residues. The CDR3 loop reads CASSLTSGNNNEQFF.

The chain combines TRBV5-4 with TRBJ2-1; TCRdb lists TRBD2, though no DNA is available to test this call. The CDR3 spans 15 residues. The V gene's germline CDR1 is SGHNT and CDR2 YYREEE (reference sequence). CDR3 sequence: CASSLPSGRDNEQFF.

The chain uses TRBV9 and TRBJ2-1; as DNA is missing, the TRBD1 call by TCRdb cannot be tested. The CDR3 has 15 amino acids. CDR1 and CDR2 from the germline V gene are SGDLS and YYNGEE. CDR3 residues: CASSFTGTGGNEQFF.

CDR3 loop: CASSGEADGGTDTQYF. The chain combines TRBV5-1 with TRBJ2-3; TCRdb proposes TRBD1, but this gene call is untestable without DNA. The CDR3 runs to 16 residues. Germline V CDR1 and CDR2: SGHRS, YFSETQ.

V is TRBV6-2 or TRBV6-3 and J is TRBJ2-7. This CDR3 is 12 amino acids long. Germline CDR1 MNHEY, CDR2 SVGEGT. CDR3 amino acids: CASSFPSYEQYF.

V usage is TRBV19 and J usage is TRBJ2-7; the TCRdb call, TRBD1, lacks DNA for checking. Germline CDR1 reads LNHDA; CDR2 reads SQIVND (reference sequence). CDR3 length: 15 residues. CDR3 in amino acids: CASSIGQDITYEQYF.

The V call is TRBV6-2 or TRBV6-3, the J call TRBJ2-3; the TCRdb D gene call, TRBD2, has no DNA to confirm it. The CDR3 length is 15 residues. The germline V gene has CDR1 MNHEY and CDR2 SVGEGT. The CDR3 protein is CASSIGGRATDTQYF.

The CDR3 sequence is CASSFESGTFTEAFF. This chain links TRBV7-9 with TRBJ1-1; TCRdb's D call, TRBD1, is unchecked because there is no DNA. The CDR3 length is 15 residues. The germline gives CDR1 SEHNR, CDR2 FQNEAQ (reference sequence).

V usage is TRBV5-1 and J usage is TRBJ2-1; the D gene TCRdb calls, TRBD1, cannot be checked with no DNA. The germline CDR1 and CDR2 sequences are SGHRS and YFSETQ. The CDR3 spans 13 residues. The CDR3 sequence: CASSTGANNEQFF.

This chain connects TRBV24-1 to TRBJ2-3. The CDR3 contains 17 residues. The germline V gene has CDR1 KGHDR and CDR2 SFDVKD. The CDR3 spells CATSDLLARETTDTQYF.

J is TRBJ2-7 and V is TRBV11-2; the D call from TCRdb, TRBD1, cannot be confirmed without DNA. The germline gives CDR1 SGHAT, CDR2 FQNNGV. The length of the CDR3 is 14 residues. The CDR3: CASNPYVNSYEQYF.

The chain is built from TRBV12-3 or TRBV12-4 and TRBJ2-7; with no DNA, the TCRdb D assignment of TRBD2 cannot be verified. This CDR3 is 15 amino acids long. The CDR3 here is CASSSSGTSSYEQYF.

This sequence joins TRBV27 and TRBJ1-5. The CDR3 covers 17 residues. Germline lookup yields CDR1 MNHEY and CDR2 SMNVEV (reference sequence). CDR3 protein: CASSPKMTTYSNQPQHF.

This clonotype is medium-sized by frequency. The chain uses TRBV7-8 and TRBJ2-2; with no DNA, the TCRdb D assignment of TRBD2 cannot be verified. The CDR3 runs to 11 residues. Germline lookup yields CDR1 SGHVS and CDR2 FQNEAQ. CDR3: CASWAAGELFF.

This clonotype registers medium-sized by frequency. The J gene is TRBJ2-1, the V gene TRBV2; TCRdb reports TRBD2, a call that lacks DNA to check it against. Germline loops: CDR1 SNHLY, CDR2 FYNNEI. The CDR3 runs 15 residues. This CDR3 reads CASSPGLFSYNEQFF.

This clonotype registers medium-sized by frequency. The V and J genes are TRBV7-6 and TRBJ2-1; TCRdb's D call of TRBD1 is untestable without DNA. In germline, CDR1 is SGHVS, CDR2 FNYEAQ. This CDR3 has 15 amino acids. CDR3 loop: CASSPHRGLDNEQFF.